Sequencing of this T cell receptor (beta chain) was carried out in a study of shared clonotypes between healthy human individuals. Study observations and caveats: The naive CD4 repertoires of several donors were compared, and approximately 4.7% of clonotypes were shared.

A note on this clone: Its antigen is unknown.

The authors distributed each subset's genomic DNA evenly over several immunoSEQ plates. Generated by immunoSEQ multiplex PCR, the TCRdb table keeps only in-frame clones and is missing some. The sample contains about 690,000 clones, 90% of which appear only once. The CDR3 is 15 residues long. Per germline, CDR1 SGHTA and CDR2 FQGNSA. V was cut by 1 base and J by 2 bases, with 12 bases left in between. The receptor was isolated from a man in his late teens or twenties in good health. Some clones in this sample may be carry-over from other donors' samples. Sequenced material: memory CD8+ T cells from PBMCs. Subset meaning: CD45RO+ cells pooled with CCR7-negative TemRA cells. The J gene is TRBJ2-7, the V gene TRBV7-2; D is undetermined. The CDR3 is CASSLVGPLPYEQYF. The CDR3 coding sequence is TGTGCCAGCAGCTTAGTCGGTCCCCTCCCCTACGAGCAGTACTTC.